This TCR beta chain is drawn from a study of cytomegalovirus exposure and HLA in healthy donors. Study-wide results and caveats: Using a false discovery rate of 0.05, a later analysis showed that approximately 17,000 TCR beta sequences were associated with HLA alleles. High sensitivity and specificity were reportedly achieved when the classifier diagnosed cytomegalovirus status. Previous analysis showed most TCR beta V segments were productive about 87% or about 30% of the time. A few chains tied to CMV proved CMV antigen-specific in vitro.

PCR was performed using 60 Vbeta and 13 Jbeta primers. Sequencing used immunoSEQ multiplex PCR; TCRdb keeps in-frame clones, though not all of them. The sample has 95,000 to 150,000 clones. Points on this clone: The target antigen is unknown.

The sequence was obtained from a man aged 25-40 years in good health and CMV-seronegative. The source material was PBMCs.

CDR3 sequence reads: CASSPSGQGMNTEAFF. The CDR3 DNA reads TGTGCCAGCAGCCCCTCGGGACAGGGCATGAACACTGAAGCTTTCTTT. V is TRBV7-8 and J is TRBJ1-1, with 9 bases lining up with TRBD1. This CDR3 has 16 amino acids. V lost 5 bases to trimming and J lost 0 bases; unmatched junction nucleotides: 7. CDR1 is SGHVS and CDR2 is FQNEAQ in the germline V gene.